This T cell receptor (beta chain) was recovered during a study of cytomegalovirus exposure and HLA in healthy donors (TCRdb year 2017). The study in broad terms: In an earlier analysis of roughly 500 of the donors, roughly 300 Gb of sequence data and about 110 million unique TCR beta sequences from approximately 180 million T cells were reported. To predict cytomegalovirus infection status, the study brought together high-throughput TCR immunosequencing, statistical association of individual TCRs with disease status, and machine learning. Donor age, sex, ethnicity and CMV serostatus were collected together with the repertoire data. To decide whether each TCR beta V gene segment behaved as functional or pseudogenic, an earlier analysis of some 580 of the donors relied on high-throughput TCR beta sequencing. Besides the first cohort of 666 subjects, a separate validation cohort made up of around 120 different subjects was used. Among the roughly 400 genotyped donors, more than 70% belonged to the genetic ancestry cluster associated with self-reported Caucasian donors. A few DR-DQ haplotypes were treated as single units for association and clustering because of strong linkage in the cohort. The study aimed to test whether cataloging public T cell receptors could reveal signatures of past pathogen exposure. In a later genetic analysis, genome-wide SNP genotypes for about 65% of the roughly 700 donors were used, and that subset was treated as a discovery cohort. HLA typing covered class I and class II loci at four-digit resolution. Among some 410 genotyped donors of the cohort, an average of around 240,000 unique TCR beta nucleotide sequences were sequenced per donor, roughly a sixth of them non-productive. A later analysis re-analyzed previously published TCR beta repertoires from about 600 donors and added high-resolution HLA genotyping to study TCR occurrence patterns. Every discovery cohort repertoire had been produced on one sequencing platform. Using immunosequencing, the study profiled T cell repertoires from 550 to 750 subjects and related those repertoires to cytomegalovirus serostatus. Rather than drawing on any new phenotypic data, the later analysis identified candidate immune exposures from TCR beta sequences and the way those sequences occurred across donors. Roughly 320 gigabases of sequencing data and around 90 million unique TCR sequences made up an early release that covered around 640 HLA-typed donors. The number of typed donors differed by locus: about 620-640 for A, B, C, DRB1 and DQB1; roughly 510 for DQA1; over 600 for DPA1; and 450 to 480 for DPB1. Summary of the overall study and its limitations: For the cohort, immune exposure information was limited to CMV serostatus. A later analysis reported that several top co-occurrence clusters appeared linked to parvovirus B19, influenza, CMV and Epstein-Barr virus. In a later genetic analysis, fewer N-insertions in productive TCRs were reported among donors in an Asian-associated ancestry cluster than the roughly 700-donor mean. The study gave a list of roughly 150 TCR beta chains associated with cytomegalovirus. A later analysis found that TCR association rates varied across HLA loci, with DRB1 alleles showing the most associated TCRs and HLA-C alleles the fewest. A cluster of highly shared sequence variants was judged likely to represent a technical artifact of the sequencing pipeline. Presence/absence analyses assumed roughly uniform sequencing depth across donors, an assumption that may not hold. When HLA alleles, especially DR and DQ, strongly co-occurred, TCR associations were difficult to assign to individual alleles. Cytomegalovirus status was reported to be diagnosed by the classifier with high specificity and sensitivity in both the original and validation cohorts. Because counts were too low, roughly 17 rarely observed V segments, including chromosome 9 orphons, were left out of the earlier analysis of 587 of the donors. An association between a missense DCLRE1C variant and V-gene and J-gene trimming of TCR beta chains was found in a later genetic analysis and replicated in an independent cohort. HLA typing was unavailable for some donors at each locus, so association tests used only the typed subset. A further reported finding was that TCR beta sequences accurately predicted the HLA-A and HLA-B alleles for most subjects in the first cohort. In a later analysis, HLA-associated TCR beta chains showed more clonal expansion and lower generation probabilities than non-associated chains that were equally common. Most TCR sequences were observed very rarely across donors, whereas some public TCRs were present in many individuals. In a later analysis, most CMV-associated TCR beta chains were found to appear HLA-restricted, with HLA associations seemingly driven largely by CMV exposure. Specific HLA alleles were associated with 18,000 or so TCR beta sequences at a false discovery rate of 0.05 in a later analysis. Only TCR beta chains were sequenced in this cohort, and the absence of alpha or paired-chain data limited detectable features. Some IMGT-functional V segments, including TRBV6-2 and TRBV6-3, could not be told apart with the 87-base-pair reads, so those segments were excluded. The authors suggested that the approach could potentially be extended to other disease states and immunological phenotypes. Linkage disequilibrium might explain the correlated functional status among segregating V segments, but an unknown experimental factor could not be ruled out. In an earlier analysis of 450 to 750 of the donors, most TCR beta V segments appeared in productive rearrangements about 90% or about 30% of the time, broadly matching IMGT annotations. In vitro tests confirmed that a few of the cytomegalovirus-associated TCR beta chains recognize cytomegalovirus antigens.

As to this clone: Its cognate antigen has yet to be identified.

The method behind the library was the immunoSEQ multiplex PCR assay. The multiplex PCR relied on a mix of 60 forward primers for TCR Vbeta segments and 13 reverse primers for TCR Jbeta segments. The CDR3 region of rearranged TCR beta genes was amplified from genomic DNA by a multiplex PCR assay. The amplified TCR beta libraries were sequenced on the Illumina HiSeq System as 87-base-pair reads. In the source study's methods: A later analysis counted 65 million to 90 million unique TCR beta chains across the 600 to 850 repertoires, and about 10 million of these chains were shared by at least two donors. A nearest-neighbor algorithm error-corrected the raw reads and collapsed the reads into unique sequences, merging closely related sequences to remove PCR and sequencing errors. To assign V, D and J gene segments, CDR3 sequences were aligned to IMGT reference sequences. Each retained sequence needed at least a six-nucleotide match to both a V gene segment and a J gene segment. A rearrangement was called productive if the CDR3 had no stop codons and remained in frame with V and J, and every other rearrangement was called non-productive. Following IMGT convention, CDR3 was defined as the stretch from the second conserved V-encoded cysteine up to the conserved J-encoded phenylalanine. The earlier analysis of some 580 of the donors excluded any sequence lacking an unambiguous match to a single V gene segment. In an earlier analysis of some 590 of the donors, a V segment was called functional when productive rearrangements were above 56.7%, and segregating when the standard deviation between donors exceeded 5%. A statistical classification framework was developed to diagnose cytomegalovirus status using the catalog of TCR beta chain sequences. In a later analysis, V and J genes were assigned by comparing TCR nucleotide sequences against IMGT/GENE-DB human TR gene sequences. The TCRdist pipeline was used in a later analysis to assign CDR3 sequences and most-parsimonious VDJ recombination scenarios. In a later analysis, every TCR beta chain was defined by the combination of its CDR3 amino acid sequence and its V-gene family, and reads without a unique V-gene family were dropped. A later analysis removed 550 to 650 highly shared, low-generation-probability nucleotide sequences to deal with suspected cross-contamination and a sequencing artifact. In a later analysis, a clonal expansion index for each public chain was calculated from normalized within-repertoire ranks of inferred template counts. Generation probabilities in a later analysis came from a VDJ recombination model fitted to out-of-frame rearrangements, and those results were checked against IGoR. Hypergeometric tests were used in a later analysis to score TCR-TCR, TCR-HLA and TCR-CMV co-occurrence, with a repertoire-size bias correction applied to the TCR pairs. A later analysis estimated false discovery rates by permuting HLA or CMV assignments 20 times. In a later analysis, co-occurring TCRs were grouped using DBSCAN, and TCRdist sequence similarity was added for clustering within HLA-allele-positive subsets. Repertoires with fewer than 30,000 or more than 120,000 public chains were left out of co-occurrence clustering, as were about 5 repertoires with anomalous nucleotide sharing. Drawn from immuneACCESS, this table holds only the in-frame rearrangements with V and J called that TCRdb kept. Clones are partly lost; checked studies trace under half to an unresolved V gene and leave the rest unexplained. That table supplies the V and J calls and clone size; D and trimming were determined from the DNA. The record for this sample contains around 74,000 clones. Roughly an eighth of the sample belongs to the ten largest clones.

In total, over 600 healthy bone marrow donors made up the cohort. At the time of sampling, all cohort members were nominally healthy, though unrecorded immune exposures were likely present. The donor was CMV seropositive and was included in the group of almost 300 seropositive cohort members. Each donor provided a peripheral blood sample, and peripheral blood mononuclear cells were used for TCR beta sequencing. Genomic DNA was extracted from the blood cell samples with the Qiagen DNeasy Blood Extraction Kit. The CDR3 covers 17 residues, taking in both the cysteine and the phenylalanine. The DNA shown is the 51-base CDR3, in frame from base 1. The V end gives up 5 bases and the J end 5 bases, leaving 16 bases in the junction not matched to a gene. CDR1 and CDR2, looked up from the germline V gene, are SGHVS and FQNEAQ.

The TCR was taken from a man in his forties or fifties in good health and CMV-seropositive. Material for sequencing was PBMCs. Recombination linked TRBV7-8 to TRBJ2-3, with TRBD2 matching 7 junction bases. Here is the DNA: TGTGCCAGCAGCACCCCTAGGCGGGGGTTCCCCGGAGATACGCAGTATTTT. It is translated as CASSTPRRGFPGDTQYF.